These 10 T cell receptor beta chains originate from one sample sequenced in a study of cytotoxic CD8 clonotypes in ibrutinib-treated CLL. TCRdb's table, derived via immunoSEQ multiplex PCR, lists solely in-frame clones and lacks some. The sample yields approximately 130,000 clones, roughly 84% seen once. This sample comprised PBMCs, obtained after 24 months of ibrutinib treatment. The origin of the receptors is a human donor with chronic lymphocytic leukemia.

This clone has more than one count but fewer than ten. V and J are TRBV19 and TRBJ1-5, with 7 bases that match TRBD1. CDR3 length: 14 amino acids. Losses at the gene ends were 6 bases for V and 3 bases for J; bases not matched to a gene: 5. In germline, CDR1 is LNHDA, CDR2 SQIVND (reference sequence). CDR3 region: CASSLGQNNQPQHF. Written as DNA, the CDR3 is TGTGCCAGTAGCCTGGGACAGAACAATCAGCCCCAGCATTTT.

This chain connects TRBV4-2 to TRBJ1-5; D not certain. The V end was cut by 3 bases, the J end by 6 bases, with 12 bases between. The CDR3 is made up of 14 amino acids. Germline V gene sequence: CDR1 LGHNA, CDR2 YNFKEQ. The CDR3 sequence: CASSHTNAGQPQHF. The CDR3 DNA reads TGTGCCAGCAGCCATACCAACGCAGGTCAGCCCCAGCATTTT.

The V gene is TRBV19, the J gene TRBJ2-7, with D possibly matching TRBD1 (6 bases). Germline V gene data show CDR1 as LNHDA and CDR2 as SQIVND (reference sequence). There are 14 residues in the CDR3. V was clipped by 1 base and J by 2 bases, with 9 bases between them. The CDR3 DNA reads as TGTGCCAGTAGTATAGGTGGACAGCCCTACGAGCAGTACTTC. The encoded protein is CASSIGGQPYEQYF. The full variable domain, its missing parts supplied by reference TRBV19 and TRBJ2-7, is DGGITQSPKYLFRKEGQNVTLSCEQNLNHDAMYWYRQDPGQGLRLIYYSQIVNDFQKGDIAEGYSVSREKKESFPLTVTSAQKNPTAFYLCASSIGGQPYEQYFGPGTRLTVT.

Written as DNA, the CDR3 is TGTGCCAGCAGTGTAGGCACGAACACTGAAGCTTTCTTT. Translated: CASSVGTNTEAFF. V gene TRBV2 combines with J gene TRBJ1-1; no clear D gene. This CDR3 spans 13 amino acids. Trimming took 4 bases from V and 1 from J, leaving 7 bases between them. Germline lookup yields CDR1 SNHLY and CDR2 FYNNEI.

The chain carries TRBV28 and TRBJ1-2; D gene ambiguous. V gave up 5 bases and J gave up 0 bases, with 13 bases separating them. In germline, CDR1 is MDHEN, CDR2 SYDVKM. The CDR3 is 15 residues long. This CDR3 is CASSPPGSSNYGYTF. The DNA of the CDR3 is TGTGCCAGCAGTCCCCCCGGCAGCTCTAACTATGGCTACACCTTC.

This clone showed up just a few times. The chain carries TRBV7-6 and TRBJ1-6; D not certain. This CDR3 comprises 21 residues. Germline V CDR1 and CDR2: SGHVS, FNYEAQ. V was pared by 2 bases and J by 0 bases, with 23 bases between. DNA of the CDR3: TGTGCCAGCAGCTTACTGCCGGCGGGAGTTCCCACGAGCTCCTATAATTCACCCCTCCACTTT. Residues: CASSLLPAGVPTSSYNSPLHF.

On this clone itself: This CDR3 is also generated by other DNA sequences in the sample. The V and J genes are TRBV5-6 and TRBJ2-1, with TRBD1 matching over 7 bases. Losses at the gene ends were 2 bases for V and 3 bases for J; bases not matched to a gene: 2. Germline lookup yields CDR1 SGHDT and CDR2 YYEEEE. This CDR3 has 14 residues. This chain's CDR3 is CASSLTGVYNEQFF. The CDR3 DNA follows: TGTGCCAGCAGCTTAACAGGGGTCTACAATGAGCAGTTCTTC.

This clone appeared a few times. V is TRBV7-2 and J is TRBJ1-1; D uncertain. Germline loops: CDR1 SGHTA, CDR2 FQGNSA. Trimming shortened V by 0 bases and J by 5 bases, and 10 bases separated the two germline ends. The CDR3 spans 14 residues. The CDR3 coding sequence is TGTGCCAGCAGCTTAGCAGAAGCCGGGACTGAAGCTTTCTTT. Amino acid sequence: CASSLAEAGTEAFF.

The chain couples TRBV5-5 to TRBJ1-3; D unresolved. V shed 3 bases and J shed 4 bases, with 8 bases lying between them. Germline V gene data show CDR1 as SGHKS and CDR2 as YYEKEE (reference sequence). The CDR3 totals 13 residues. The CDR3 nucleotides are TGTGCCAGCAGCTCCGGAGGGGGAAACACCATATATTTT. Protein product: CASSSGGGNTIYF.

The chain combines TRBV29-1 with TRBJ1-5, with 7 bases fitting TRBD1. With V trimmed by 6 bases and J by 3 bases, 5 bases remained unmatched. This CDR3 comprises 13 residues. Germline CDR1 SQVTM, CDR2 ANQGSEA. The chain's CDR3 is CSVGQTDNQPQHF. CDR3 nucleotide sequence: TGCAGCGTGGGACAGACCGACAATCAGCCCCAGCATTTT.